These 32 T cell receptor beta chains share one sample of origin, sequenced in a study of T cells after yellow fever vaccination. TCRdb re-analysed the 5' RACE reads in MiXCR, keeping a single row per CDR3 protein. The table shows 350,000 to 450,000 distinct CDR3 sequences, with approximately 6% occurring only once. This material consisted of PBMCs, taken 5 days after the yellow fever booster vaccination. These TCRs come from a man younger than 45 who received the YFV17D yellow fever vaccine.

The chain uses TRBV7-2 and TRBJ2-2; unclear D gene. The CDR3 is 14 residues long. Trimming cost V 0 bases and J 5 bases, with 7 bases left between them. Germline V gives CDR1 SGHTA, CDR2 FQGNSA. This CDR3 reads CASSLASRTGELFF. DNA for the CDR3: TGTGCCAGCAGCTTAGCCTCCCGGACCGGGGAGCTGTTTTTT. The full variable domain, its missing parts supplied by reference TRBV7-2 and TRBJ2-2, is GAGVSQSPSNKVTEKGKDVELRCDPISGHTALYWYRQSLGQGLEFLIYFQGNSAPDKSGLPSDRFSAERTGGSVSTLTIQRTQQEDSAVYLCASSLASRTGELFFGEGSRLTVL.

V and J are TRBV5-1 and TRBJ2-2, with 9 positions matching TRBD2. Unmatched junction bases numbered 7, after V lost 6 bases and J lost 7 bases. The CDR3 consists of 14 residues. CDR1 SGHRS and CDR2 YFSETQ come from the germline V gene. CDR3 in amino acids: CASKLAGHNGELFF. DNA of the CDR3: TGCGCCAGCAAGCTAGCGGGGCATAACGGGGAGCTGTTTTTT.

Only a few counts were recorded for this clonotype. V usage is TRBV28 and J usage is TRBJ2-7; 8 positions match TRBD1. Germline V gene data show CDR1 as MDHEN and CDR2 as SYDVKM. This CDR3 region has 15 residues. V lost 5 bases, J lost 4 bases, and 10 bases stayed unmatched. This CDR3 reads CASSLAGGLTYEQYF. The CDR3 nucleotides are TGTGCCAGCAGTCTCGCAGGGGGCTTGACTTACGAGCAGTACTTC.

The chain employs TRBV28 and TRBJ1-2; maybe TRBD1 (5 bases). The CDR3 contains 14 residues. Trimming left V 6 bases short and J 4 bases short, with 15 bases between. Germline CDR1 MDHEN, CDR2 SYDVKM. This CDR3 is CASRRRLQGYGYTF. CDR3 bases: TGTGCCAGCAGGCGACGCCTGCAGGGCTATGGCTACACCTTC.

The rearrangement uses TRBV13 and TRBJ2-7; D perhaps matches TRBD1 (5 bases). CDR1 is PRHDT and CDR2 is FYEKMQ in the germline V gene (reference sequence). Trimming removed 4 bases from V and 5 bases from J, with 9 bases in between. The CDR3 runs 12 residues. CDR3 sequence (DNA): TGTGCCAGCAGCTCTCAGGGAAACGAGCAGTACTTC. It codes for CASSSQGNEQYF. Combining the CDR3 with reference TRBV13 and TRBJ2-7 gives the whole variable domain AAGVIQSPRHLIKEKRETATLKCYPIPRHDTVYWYQQGPGQDPQFLISFYEKMQSDKGSIPDRFSAQQFSDYHSELNMSSLELGDSALYFCASSSQGNEQYFGPGTRLTVT.

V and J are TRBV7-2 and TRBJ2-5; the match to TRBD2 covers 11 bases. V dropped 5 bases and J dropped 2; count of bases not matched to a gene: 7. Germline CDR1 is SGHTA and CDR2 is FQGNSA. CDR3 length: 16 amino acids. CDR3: CASSPEGLAVQETQYF. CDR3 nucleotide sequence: TGTGCCAGCAGCCCAGAGGGACTAGCGGTACAAGAGACCCAGTACTTC.

The chain's CDR3 is CASSYSGGGVETQYF. The CDR3 DNA reads as TGTGCCAGCAGTTACTCGGGCGGCGGGGTAGAGACCCAGTACTTC. The chain joins TRBV6-5 to TRBJ2-5, with D perhaps TRBD2 (6 bases). The germline V gene encodes CDR1 MNHEY and CDR2 SVGAGI. The V and J ends lost 0 bases and 4 bases respectively, with 12 bases between them. There are 15 residues in the CDR3.

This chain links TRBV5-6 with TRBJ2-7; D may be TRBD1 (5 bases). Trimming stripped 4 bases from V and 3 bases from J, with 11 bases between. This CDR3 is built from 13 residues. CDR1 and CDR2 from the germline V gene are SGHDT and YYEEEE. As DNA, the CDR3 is TGTGCCAGCAGCCACGCGCAGGGCTACGAGCAGTACTTC. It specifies CASSHAQGYEQYF.

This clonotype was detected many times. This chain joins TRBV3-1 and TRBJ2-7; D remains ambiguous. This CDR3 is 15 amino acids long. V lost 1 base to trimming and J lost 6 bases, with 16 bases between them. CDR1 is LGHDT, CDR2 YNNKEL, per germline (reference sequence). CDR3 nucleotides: TGTGCCAGCAGCCAAGGTGCCGCTATGGGCAGCGAGCAGTACTTC. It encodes CASSQGAAMGSEQYF.

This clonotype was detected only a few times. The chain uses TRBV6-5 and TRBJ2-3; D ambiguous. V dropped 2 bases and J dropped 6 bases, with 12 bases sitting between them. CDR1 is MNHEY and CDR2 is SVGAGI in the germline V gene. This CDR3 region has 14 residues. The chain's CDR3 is CASSYGSIWDTQYF. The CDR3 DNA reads TGTGCCAGCAGTTACGGCAGCATTTGGGATACGCAGTATTTT.

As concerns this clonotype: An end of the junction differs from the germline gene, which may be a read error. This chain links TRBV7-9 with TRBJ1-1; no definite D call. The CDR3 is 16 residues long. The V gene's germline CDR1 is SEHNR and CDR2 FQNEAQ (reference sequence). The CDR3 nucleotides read TGTGCCAGCAGTCATGAAGGGCAGCTCATGAACTCTGAAGCTTTCTTT. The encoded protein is CASSHEGQLMNSEAFF.

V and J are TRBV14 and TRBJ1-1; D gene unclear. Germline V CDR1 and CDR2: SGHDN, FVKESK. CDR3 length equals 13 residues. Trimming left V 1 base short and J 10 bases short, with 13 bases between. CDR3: CASSQASPGGAFF. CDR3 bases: TGTGCCAGCAGCCAAGCAAGCCCGGGAGGAGCTTTCTTT.

The CDR3 nucleotides read TGTGCCACCGCCCCTAGGGAGGCCCACAATGAGCAGTTCTTC. Protein product: CATAPREAHNEQFF. The chain combines TRBV7-2 with TRBJ2-1; D might be TRBD2 (6 bases). This CDR3 contains 14 residues. In germline, CDR1 is SGHTA, CDR2 FQGNSA. With 10 bases removed from V and 5 bases from J, the gap between germline ends came to 18 bases.

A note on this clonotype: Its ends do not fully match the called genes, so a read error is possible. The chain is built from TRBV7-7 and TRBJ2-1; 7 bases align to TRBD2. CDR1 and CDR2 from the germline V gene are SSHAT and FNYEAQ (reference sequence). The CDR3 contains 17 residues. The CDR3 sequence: CASSPDTSSGPYNEQFF. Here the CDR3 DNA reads TGTGCTAGCAGCCCTGACACCTCTAGCGGACCCTACAATGAGCAGTTCTTC. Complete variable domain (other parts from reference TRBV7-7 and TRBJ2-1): GAGVSQSPRYKVTKRGQDVTLRCDPISSHATLYWYQQALGQGPEFLTYFNYEAQPDKSGLPSDRFSAERPEGSISTLTIQRTEQRDSAMYRCASSPDTSSGPYNEQFFGPGTRLTVL.

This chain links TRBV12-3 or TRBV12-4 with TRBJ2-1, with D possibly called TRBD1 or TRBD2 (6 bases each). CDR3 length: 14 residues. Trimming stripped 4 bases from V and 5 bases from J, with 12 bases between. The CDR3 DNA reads TGTGCCAGCAGTTCTCACGGGGGCGACAATGAGCAGTTCTTC. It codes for CASSSHGGDNEQFF.

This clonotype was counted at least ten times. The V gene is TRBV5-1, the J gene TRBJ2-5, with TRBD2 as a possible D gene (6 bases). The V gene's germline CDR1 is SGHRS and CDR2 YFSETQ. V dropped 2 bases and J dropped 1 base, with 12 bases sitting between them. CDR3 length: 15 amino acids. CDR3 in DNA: TGCGCCAGCAGCTTCCTGCCGGGACTCCAAGAGACCCAGTACTTC. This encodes CASSFLPGLQETQYF.

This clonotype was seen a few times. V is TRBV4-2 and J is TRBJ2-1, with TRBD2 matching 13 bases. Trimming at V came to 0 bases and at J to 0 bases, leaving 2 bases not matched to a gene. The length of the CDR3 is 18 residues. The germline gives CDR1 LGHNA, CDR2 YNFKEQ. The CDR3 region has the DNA TGTGCCAGCAGCCAAGATTGGACTAGCGGGAGCTCCTACAATGAGCAGTTCTTC. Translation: CASSQDWTSGSSYNEQFF.

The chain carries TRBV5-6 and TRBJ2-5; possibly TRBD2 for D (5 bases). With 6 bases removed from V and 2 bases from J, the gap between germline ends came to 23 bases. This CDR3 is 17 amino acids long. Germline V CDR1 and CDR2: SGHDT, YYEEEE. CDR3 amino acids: CASTLPGVGGFQETQYF. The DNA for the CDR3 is TGTGCCAGCACCCTTCCCGGAGTAGGAGGATTTCAAGAGACCCAGTACTTC.

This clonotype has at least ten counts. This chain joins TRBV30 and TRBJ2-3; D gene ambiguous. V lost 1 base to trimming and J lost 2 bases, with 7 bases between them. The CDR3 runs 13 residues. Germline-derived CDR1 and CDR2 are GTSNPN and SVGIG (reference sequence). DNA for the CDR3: TGTGCCTGGAGTGGCGTAACCACAGATACGCAGTATTTT. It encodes CAWSGVTTDTQYF.

This CDR3 is CASSLVQDQETQYF. CDR3 DNA: TGCGCCAGCAGCTTGGTCCAGGACCAAGAGACCCAGTACTTC. The rearrangement links TRBV5-1 to TRBJ2-5; D gene ambiguous. The germline gives CDR1 SGHRS, CDR2 YFSETQ. The CDR3 spans 14 residues. Trimming removed 0 bases at V and 0 bases at J, with 6 bases between.

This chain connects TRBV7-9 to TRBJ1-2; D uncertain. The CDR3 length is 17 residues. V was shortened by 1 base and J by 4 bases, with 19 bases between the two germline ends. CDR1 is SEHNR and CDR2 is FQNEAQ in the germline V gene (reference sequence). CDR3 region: CASSLGHQLLSGYGYTF. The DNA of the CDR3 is TGTGCCAGCAGCTTAGGACATCAACTCCTCTCGGGCTATGGCTACACCTTC.

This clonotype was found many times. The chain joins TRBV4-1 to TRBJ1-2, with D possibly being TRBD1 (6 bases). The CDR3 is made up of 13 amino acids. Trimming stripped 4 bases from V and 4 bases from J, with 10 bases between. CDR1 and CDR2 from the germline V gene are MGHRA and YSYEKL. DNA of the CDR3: TGCGCCAGCAGCCCACAGGGTCCCTATGGCTACACCTTC. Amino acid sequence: CASSPQGPYGYTF.

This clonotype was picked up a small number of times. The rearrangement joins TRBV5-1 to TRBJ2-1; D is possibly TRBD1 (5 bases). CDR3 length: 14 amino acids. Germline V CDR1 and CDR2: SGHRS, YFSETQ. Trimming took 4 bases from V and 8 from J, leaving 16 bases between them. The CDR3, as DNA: TGCGCCAGCAGCCAAACAAACCAGGGCCATGAGCAGTTCTTC. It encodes CASSQTNQGHEQFF.

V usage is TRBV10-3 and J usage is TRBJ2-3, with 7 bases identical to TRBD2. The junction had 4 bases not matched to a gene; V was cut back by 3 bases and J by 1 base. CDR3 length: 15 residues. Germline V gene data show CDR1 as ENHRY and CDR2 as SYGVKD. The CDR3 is CAISDPRGGTDTQYF. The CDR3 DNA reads TGTGCCATCAGTGATCCACGGGGGGGCACAGATACGCAGTATTTT.

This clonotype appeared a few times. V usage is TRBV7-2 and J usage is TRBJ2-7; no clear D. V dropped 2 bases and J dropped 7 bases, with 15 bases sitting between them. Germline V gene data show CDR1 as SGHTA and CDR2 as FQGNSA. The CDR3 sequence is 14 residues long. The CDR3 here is CASSLMDGPFEQYF. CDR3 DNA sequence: TGTGCCAGCAGCTTAATGGACGGTCCCTTTGAGCAGTACTTC.

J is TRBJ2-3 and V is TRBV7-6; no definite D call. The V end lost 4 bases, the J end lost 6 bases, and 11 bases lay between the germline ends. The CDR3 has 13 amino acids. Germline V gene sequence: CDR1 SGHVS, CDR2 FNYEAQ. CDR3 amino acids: CASSSDLRDTQYF. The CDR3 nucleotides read TGTGCCAGCAGCTCGGATTTACGGGATACGCAGTATTTT.

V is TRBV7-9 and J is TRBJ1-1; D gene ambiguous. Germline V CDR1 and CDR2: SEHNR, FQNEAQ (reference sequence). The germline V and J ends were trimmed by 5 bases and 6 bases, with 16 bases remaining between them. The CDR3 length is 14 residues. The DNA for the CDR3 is TGTGCCAGCAGCCCAGTCTATCCTGGCCCTGAAGCTTTCTTT. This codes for CASSPVYPGPEAFF.

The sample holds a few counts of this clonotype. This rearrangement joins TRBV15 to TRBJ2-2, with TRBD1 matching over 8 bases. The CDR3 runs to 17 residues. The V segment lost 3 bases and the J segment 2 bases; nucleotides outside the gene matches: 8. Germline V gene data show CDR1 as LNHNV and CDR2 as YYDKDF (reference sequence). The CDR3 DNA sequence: TGTGCCACCAGCAGCACAAGACAGGGGAGAAACACCGGGGAGCTGTTTTTT. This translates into CATSSTRQGRNTGELFF. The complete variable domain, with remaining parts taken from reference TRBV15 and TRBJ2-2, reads DAMVIQNPRYQVTQFGKPVTLSCSQTLNHNVMYWYQQKSSQAPKLLFHYYDKDFNNEADTPDNFQSRRPNTSFCFLDIRSPGLGDTAMYLCATSSTRQGRNTGELFFGEGSRLTVL.

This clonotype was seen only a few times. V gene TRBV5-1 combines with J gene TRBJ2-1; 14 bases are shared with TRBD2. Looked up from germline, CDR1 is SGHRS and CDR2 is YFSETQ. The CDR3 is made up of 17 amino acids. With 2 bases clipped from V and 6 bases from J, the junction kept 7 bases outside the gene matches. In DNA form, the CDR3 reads TGCGCCAGCAGCTTACCGGGACTAGCGGGAGCCTCCAATGAGCAGTTCTTC. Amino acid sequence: CASSLPGLAGASNEQFF.

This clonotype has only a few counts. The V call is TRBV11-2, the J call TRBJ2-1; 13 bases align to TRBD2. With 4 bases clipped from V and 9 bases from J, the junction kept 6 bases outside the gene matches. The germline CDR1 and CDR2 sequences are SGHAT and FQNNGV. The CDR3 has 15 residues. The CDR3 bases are TGTGCCAGCAGCTCCGGACTAGCGGGAGTTGGTGAGCAGTTCTTC. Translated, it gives CASSSGLAGVGEQFF.

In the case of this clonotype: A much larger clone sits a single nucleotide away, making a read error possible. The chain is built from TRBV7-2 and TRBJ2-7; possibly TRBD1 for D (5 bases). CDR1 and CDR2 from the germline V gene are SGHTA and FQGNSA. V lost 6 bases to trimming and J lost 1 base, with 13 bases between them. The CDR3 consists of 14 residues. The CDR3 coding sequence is TGTGCCAGCAGACAGGAAGGGGCATCCTACGAGCAGTACTTC. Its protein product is CASRQEGASYEQYF.

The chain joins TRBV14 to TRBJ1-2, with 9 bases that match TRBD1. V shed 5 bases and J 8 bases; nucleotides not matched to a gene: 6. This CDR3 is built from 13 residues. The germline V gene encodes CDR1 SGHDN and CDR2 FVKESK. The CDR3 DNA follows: TGTGCCAGCAGCGAATACAGGGGGCTCGGCTACACCTTC. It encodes CASSEYRGLGYTF.